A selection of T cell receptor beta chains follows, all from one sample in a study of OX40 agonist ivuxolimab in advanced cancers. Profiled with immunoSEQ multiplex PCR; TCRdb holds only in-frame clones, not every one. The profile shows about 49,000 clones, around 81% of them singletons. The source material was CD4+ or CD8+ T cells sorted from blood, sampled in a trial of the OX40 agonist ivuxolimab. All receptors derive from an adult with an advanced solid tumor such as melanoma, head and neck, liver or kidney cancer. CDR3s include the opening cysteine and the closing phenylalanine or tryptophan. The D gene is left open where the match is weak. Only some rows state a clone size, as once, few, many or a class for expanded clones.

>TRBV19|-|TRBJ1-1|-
CASSIDAGLTEAFF
TGTGCCAGTAGTATAGACGCGGGTCTAACTGAAGCTTTCTTT
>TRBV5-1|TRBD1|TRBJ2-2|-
CASSPGTGGTGELFF
TGCGCCAGCAGCCCCGGGACAGGGGGGACCGGGGAGCTGTTTTTT
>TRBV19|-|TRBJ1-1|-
CASSIDLVGTEAFF
TGTGCCAGTAGTATAGATCTGGTTGGCACTGAAGCTTTCTTT
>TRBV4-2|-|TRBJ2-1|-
CASSQVMGPVDYNEQFF
TGTGCCAGCAGCCAAGTCATGGGTCCTGTCGACTACAATGAGCAGTTCTTC
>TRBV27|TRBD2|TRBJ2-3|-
CASSPGLAAIEGTDTQYF
TGTGCCAGCAGCCCGGGACTAGCGGCTATTGAGGGCACAGATACGCAGTATTTT
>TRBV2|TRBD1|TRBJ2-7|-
CASSEALTGGNEQYF
TGTGCCAGCAGTGAAGCGCTTACAGGGGGAAACGAGCAGTACTTC
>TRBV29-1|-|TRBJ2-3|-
CSVVRDTQYF
TGCAGCGTTGTACGCGATACGCAGTATTTT
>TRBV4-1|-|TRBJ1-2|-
CASSHAPEGAGYGYTF
TGCGCCAGCAGCCACGCCCCCGAAGGGGCCGGTTATGGCTACACCTTC
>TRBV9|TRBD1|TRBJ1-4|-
CASSEGTGGPGEKLFF
TGTGCCAGCAGCGAGGGGACAGGGGGGCCGGGTGAAAAACTGTTTTTT
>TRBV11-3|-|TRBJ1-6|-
CASSPRSRVHSYNSPLHF
TGTGCCAGCAGCCCCCGTAGTCGAGTTCACTCCTATAATTCACCCCTCCACTTT
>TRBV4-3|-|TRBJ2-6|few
CASSHGVSGANVLTF
TGCGCCAGCAGCCACGGAGTCTCTGGGGCCAACGTCCTGACTTTC
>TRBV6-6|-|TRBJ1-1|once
CASSYSGGGTEAFF
TGTGCCAGCAGTTACTCTGGGGGGGGCACTGAAGCTTTCTTT
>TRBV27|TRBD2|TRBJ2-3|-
CASSLSASGSDTDTQYF
TGTGCCAGCAGTTTATCTGCTAGCGGGAGTGACACAGATACGCAGTATTTT
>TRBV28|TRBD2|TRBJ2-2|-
CASSSTSPNTGELFF
TGTGCCAGCAGTTCGACTAGCCCGAACACCGGGGAGCTGTTTTTT
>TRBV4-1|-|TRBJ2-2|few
CASSLWNGTGNRGAVF
TGCGCCAGCAGCCTGTGGAACGGGACGGGGAACCGGGGAGCTGTTTTT
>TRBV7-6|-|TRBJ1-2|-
CASSRLGNYGYTF
TGTGCCAGCAGCCGCCTGGGCAACTATGGCTACACCTTC
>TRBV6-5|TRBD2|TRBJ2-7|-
CASSSGLEYEQYF
TGTGCCAGCAGTTCTGGACTAGAATACGAGCAGTACTTC
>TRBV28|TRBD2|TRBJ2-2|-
CASSKTSGSAGDTGELFF
TGTGCCAGCAGTAAGACTAGCGGGTCAGCCGGGGACACCGGGGAGCTGTTTTTT
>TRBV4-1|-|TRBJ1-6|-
CASSQEWISGLSPLHF
TGCGCCAGCAGCCAAGAATGGATAAGTGGCTTGTCGCCCCTCCACTTT
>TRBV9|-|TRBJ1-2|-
CASSVARRAVYGYTF
TGTGCCAGCAGCGTAGCTCGAAGGGCGGTCTATGGCTACACCTTC
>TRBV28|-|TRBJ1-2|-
CASSWRGARLNYGYTF
TGTGCCAGCAGTTGGAGGGGGGCCCGACTTAACTATGGCTACACCTTC
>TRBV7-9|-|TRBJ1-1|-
CASSSGHEAFF
TGTGCCAGCAGCTCGGGACATGAAGCTTTCTTT
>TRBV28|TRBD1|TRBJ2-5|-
CASEGQGFLQETQYF
TGTGCCAGCGAGGGACAGGGATTTCTGCAAGAGACCCAGTACTTC
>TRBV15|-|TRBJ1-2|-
CATSSPPGVYGYTF
TGTGCCACCAGCTCCCCACCTGGGGTGTACGGCTACACCTTC
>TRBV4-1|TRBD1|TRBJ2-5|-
CASSQGTGPQETQYF
TGCGCCAGCAGCCAAGGGACAGGACCCCAAGAGACCCAGTACTTC
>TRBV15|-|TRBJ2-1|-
CATSRPDSNEQFF
TGTGCCACCAGCAGACCCGACAGCAATGAGCAGTTCTTC
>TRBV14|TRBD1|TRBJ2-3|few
CASSLGTAFSTDTQYF
TGTGCCAGCAGCCTCGGGACAGCATTTAGCACAGATACGCAGTATTTT
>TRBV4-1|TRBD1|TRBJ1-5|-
CASSPMGTGSNQPQHF
TGCGCCAGCAGCCCGATGGGGACAGGTAGCAATCAGCCCCAGCATTTT
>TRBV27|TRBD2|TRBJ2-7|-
CASRGLAGAYEQYF
TGTGCCAGCAGAGGACTAGCGGGAGCCTACGAGCAGTACTTC
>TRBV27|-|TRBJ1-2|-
CASSPREGRVYGYTF
TGTGCCAGCAGTCCCCGAGAGGGGCGAGTCTATGGCTACACCTTC
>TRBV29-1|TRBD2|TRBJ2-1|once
CSVEDRLADGEQFF
TGCAGCGTTGAAGATAGACTAGCGGACGGTGAGCAGTTCTTC
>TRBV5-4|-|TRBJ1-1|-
CASSSWSAANTEAFF
TGTGCCAGCAGCTCCTGGTCGGCGGCGAACACTGAAGCTTTCTTT
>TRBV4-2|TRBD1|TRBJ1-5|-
CASSQEEWTGGGPQHF
TGTGCCAGCAGCCAAGAAGAGTGGACAGGGGGAGGGCCCCAGCATTTT
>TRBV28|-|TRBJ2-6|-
CASTGGANVLTF
TGTGCCAGCACGGGTGGGGCCAACGTCCTGACTTTC
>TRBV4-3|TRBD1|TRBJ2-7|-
CASSHLEGQGLYEQYF
TGCGCCAGCAGCCACTTGGAGGGACAGGGACTCTACGAGCAGTACTTC
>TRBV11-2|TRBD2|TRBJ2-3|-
CASSWGTTTDTQYF
TGTGCCAGCAGCTGGGGGACTACGACAGATACGCAGTATTTT